Described below is a single T cell receptor (beta chain) sequence and its context. J lost 7 bases, V lost 4 bases, and 13 bases had no gene match. The CDR3 is 15 amino acids. Germline CDR1 SGHRS, CDR2 YFSETQ. This entry belongs to a study of control samples from healthy donors and cancer patients. The assay was immunoSEQ multiplex PCR, and TCRdb's table has in-frame clones only and misses some. The top ten clones hold over 4.5% of a sample with approximately 69,000 clones, approximately 90% of them seen once. The chain joins TRBV5-1 to TRBJ1-2; 7 bases are a match to TRBD1. What was sequenced was PBMCs. This receptor was obtained from a man in his fifties or sixties with colorectal cancer. CDR3 nucleotides: TGCGCCAGCAGCCAGGACCCTACAGGGGCGGGTGGCTACACCTTC. Its protein is CASSQDPTGAGGYTF.